This TCR beta chain was profiled in a study of breast tumors, draining lymph nodes, adjacent tissues. As to this clonotype: Its antigen is currently unknown.

Breast cancer patients provided tissue from their axillary draining lymph nodes. TCRdb re-called the multiplex PCR reads with MiXCR, one entry per CDR3 protein. Counted here are about 180,000 distinct CDR3 sequences, 25% to 40% occurring once; the ten biggest clones make up approximately 4.2%. Study conclusions and caveats: That most tumor T cells come from lymph nodes remained unproven. Compared with basal-like, luminal-like tumors shared significantly more repertoire with nontumor tissue. Tumors had less TCR diversity than lymph nodes, more than nontumor tissue. Findings are consistent with lymph node origin and intratumoral expansion of most tumor T cells.

The CDR3 totals 12 residues. In germline, CDR1 is SQVTM, CDR2 ANQGSEA. This clonotype was obtained from a female donor with breast cancer. Some clones in this sample may be carry-over from other donors' samples. The chain recombines TRBV29-1 with TRBJ1-2; D call uncertain. Sequenced input: axillary lymph node tissue. CDR3 sequence: CSLDGEDYGYTF. Written as DNA, the CDR3 is TGCAGTCTGGACGGGGAAGACTATGGCTACACCTTC.